This TCR beta chain was sequenced during a study of blood T cells in healthy people across ages. The germline V and J ends were trimmed by 3 bases and 3 bases, with 5 bases remaining between them. The length of the CDR3 is 12 residues. The V gene's germline CDR1 is MNHNY and CDR2 SVGAGI (reference sequence). Sample-barcoded 5' priming and a J-beta primer mix drove a second PCR of about 6 to 12 cycles. The yield of each sample was at least 2.5 million CDR3-containing paired-end reads. TCRdb processed the 5' RACE reads anew with MiXCR; each CDR3 protein has one entry. The repertoire holds 780,000 or so distinct CDR3 sequences, with 56% as singletons.

This sequence joins TRBV6-6 and TRBJ1-1; D is ambiguous. The sequenced material came from blood. The TCR comes from a man aged 35-49 years in good health. CDR3 coding DNA: TGTGCCAGCAGTTATGGGGACACTGAAGCTTTCTTT. Its protein is CASSYGDTEAFF.